This T cell receptor (beta chain) was captured in a study of blood T cell repertoires in COVID-19. Background on the study: Sites across the United States, Italy and Spain contributed samples from acute and convalescent COVID-19. PBMCs, B-cell-depleted T cells, or T cells were the source of the cDNA or gDNA that made up the material.

The CDR3 contains 16 residues. Trimming removed 2 bases from V and 6 bases from J; junction bases left unmatched: 11. Germline lookup yields CDR1 SNHLY and CDR2 FYNNEI. Original methodology: Reference gene primer amplification gave estimated nucleated cell counts. Only in-frame clones appear in the TCRdb table, and some are missing; sequencing was by immunoSEQ multiplex PCR. The V and J calls and the clone size are those of that table, but D and trimming were determined from the DNA. The repertoire holds about 160,000 clones, with approximately 80% as singletons. The source of this sequence is a woman aged 80 or over with active or convalescent COVID-19. The specimen sequenced was peripheral blood. The chain links TRBV2 to TRBJ1-2; 8 nucleotides match TRBD1. CDR3 sequence reads: CASSEPFGTGGDGYTF. The CDR3 DNA is TGTGCCAGCAGTGAACCTTTTGGGACAGGTGGCGATGGCTACACCTTC.